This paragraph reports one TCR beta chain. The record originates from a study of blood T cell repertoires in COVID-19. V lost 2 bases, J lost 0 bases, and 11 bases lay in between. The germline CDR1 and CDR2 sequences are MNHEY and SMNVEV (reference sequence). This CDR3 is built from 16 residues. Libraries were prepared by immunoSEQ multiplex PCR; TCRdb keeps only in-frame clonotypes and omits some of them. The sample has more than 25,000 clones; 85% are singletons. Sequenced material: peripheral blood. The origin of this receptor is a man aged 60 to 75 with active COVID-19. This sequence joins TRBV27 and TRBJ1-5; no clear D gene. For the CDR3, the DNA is TGTGCCAGCAGTTTAGTTGCGGGGAATAGCAATCAGCCCCAGCATTTT. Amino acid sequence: CASSLVAGNSNQPQHF.